What follows are 26 T cell receptor beta chains derived from one specimen sequenced in a study of blood T cell repertoires in COVID-19. The data were produced by immunoSEQ multiplex PCR, yet TCRdb's version contains in-frame clones alone and is incomplete. Of about 120,000 clones detected, 90% appear once; the ten largest clones hold around 4%. Sequencing was carried out using peripheral blood. The receptors were sampled from a woman aged 60 to 75 with COVID-19, enrolled during active disease.

This rearrangement joins TRBV6-2 or TRBV6-3 to TRBJ1-2, with no clear D. The germline gives CDR1 MNHEY, CDR2 SVGEGT. This CDR3 is built from 12 residues. The V end was cut by 4 bases, the J end by 6 bases, with 9 bases between. The CDR3 is CASSWGGNGYTF. The CDR3 nucleotides read TGTGCCAGCAGTTGGGGAGGAAATGGCTACACCTTC.

V gene TRBV19 combines with J gene TRBJ1-2, with a weak D call TRBD1 (6 bases). The germline V and J ends were trimmed by 10 bases and 3 bases, with 21 bases remaining between them. The CDR3 contains 15 residues. Germline CDR1 and CDR2: LNHDA and SQIVND (reference sequence). Written as DNA, the CDR3 is TGTGCCACCAGAGGGGACACTATGGTAGACTATGGCTACACCTTC. As protein: CATRGDTMVDYGYTF. Complete variable domain (other parts from reference TRBV19 and TRBJ1-2): DGGITQSPKYLFRKEGQNVTLSCEQNLNHDAMYWYRQDPGQGLRLIYYSQIVNDFQKGDIAEGYSVSREKKESFPLTVTSAQKNPTAFYLCATRGDTMVDYGYTFGSGTRLTVV.

The chain has TRBV5-4 and TRBJ2-5; TRBD2 matches 8 bases. This CDR3 region has 16 residues. Germline values: CDR1 SGHNT, CDR2 YYREEE (reference sequence). Trimming took 4 bases from V and 1 from J; bases not matched to a gene: 9. The CDR3 region is CASSPKERGPQETQYF. The CDR3 coding sequence is TGTGCCAGCAGCCCAAAGGAGCGGGGGCCCCAAGAGACCCAGTACTTC.

The V call is TRBV7-8, the J call TRBJ1-1; D is unclear. Germline V gene sequence: CDR1 SGHVS, CDR2 FQNEAQ. With 4 bases removed from V and 1 base from J, the gap between germline ends came to 16 bases. CDR3 size: 16 residues. DNA for the CDR3: TGTGCCAGCAGCTCCGACATAGGTGTAAGGAACACTGAAGCTTTCTTT. Translated: CASSSDIGVRNTEAFF.

The chain combines TRBV19 with TRBJ2-2; 9 bases line up with TRBD1. In germline, CDR1 is LNHDA, CDR2 SQIVND (reference sequence). J lost 4 bases, V lost 7 bases, and 7 bases had no gene match. CDR3 length equals 15 residues. CDR3 coding DNA: TGTGCCAGTATCCAGGGACAGGGTGCCACCGGGGAGCTGTTTTTT. Protein: CASIQGQGATGELFF.

The rearrangement joins TRBV12-3 or TRBV12-4 to TRBJ2-1; tentative D call: TRBD2 (7 bases). The CDR3 consists of 13 residues. Trimming removed 2 bases at V and 9 bases at J, with 11 bases between. The CDR3 DNA follows: TGTGCCAGCAGTTTAAGGGGGGGATTTGAGCAGTTCTTC. Amino acid sequence: CASSLRGGFEQFF.

The rearrangement links TRBV5-1 to TRBJ1-2; D perhaps matches TRBD1 (5 bases). This CDR3 is built from 14 residues. Trimming took off 3 bases at V and 1 base at J, with 10 bases between the two ends. The germline gives CDR1 SGHRS, CDR2 YFSETQ. CDR3 bases: TGCGCCAGCAGCTATACGACAGATAACTATGGCTACACCTTC. It translates to CASSYTTDNYGYTF.

The rearrangement joins TRBV6-5 to TRBJ2-7, with 12 bases identical to TRBD2. The germline V gene encodes CDR1 MNHEY and CDR2 SVGAGI. Trimming at V came to 6 bases and at J to 5 bases, leaving 8 bases not matched to a gene. The CDR3 extends over 15 amino acids. CDR3 region: CASRTTSGGLNEQYF. CDR3 sequence (DNA): TGTGCCAGCAGAACAACTAGCGGGGGGTTGAACGAGCAGTACTTC.

The chain couples TRBV6-6 to TRBJ2-3, with 8 nucleotides matching TRBD2. Germline CDR1 reads MNHNY; CDR2 reads SVGAGI (reference sequence). The CDR3 extends over 15 amino acids. V shed 7 bases, J shed 3 bases, and the junction held 9 bases outside the gene matches. The CDR3 spells CASTPGRGVTDTQYF. CDR3 bases: TGTGCCAGCACTCCAGGGCGGGGGGTAACAGATACGCAGTATTTT.

The V and J genes are TRBV10-2 and TRBJ1-1; weak D call: TRBD1 (5 bases). Germline V gene sequence: CDR1 WSHSY, CDR2 SAAADI. Trimming removed 6 bases from V and 4 bases from J, with 12 bases in between. The CDR3 contains 13 residues. This CDR3 is CASRPTGGTEAFF. Written as DNA, the CDR3 is TGCGCCAGCAGGCCCACCGGGGGCACTGAAGCTTTCTTT.

The V call is TRBV5-8, the J call TRBJ1-1, with no clear D. The CDR3 runs 12 residues. Germline loops: CDR1 SGHTS, CDR2 YDEGEE. V lost 2 bases, J lost 3 bases, and 5 bases lay in between. The CDR3 sequence is CASSFQYTEAFF. Written as DNA, the CDR3 is TGTGCCAGCAGCTTCCAGTACACTGAAGCTTTCTTT.

The chain is built from TRBV10-3 and TRBJ2-5; the D is unclear. The germline V and J ends were trimmed by 6 bases and 5 bases, with 19 bases remaining between them. Germline CDR1 reads ENHRY; CDR2 reads SYGVKD. The CDR3 extends over 15 amino acids. This CDR3 reads CAISPFVAFGETQYF. CDR3 coding DNA: TGTGCCATCAGCCCCTTTGTGGCGTTCGGGGAGACCCAGTACTTC.

The chain employs TRBV7-2 and TRBJ2-7; perhaps TRBD2 as D (6 bases). V was clipped by 6 bases and J by 4 bases, with 13 bases between them. The length of the CDR3 is 13 residues. CDR1 and CDR2 from the germline V gene are SGHTA and FQGNSA. For the CDR3, the DNA is TGTGCCAGCAGTGGACTACACGGATACGAGCAGTACTTC. Translated, it gives CASSGLHGYEQYF.

This chain connects TRBV7-9 to TRBJ1-6, with TRBD1 matching 7 bases. V lost 5 bases to trimming and J lost 6 bases; unmatched junction nucleotides: 4. The CDR3 covers 14 residues. Germline CDR1 SEHNR, CDR2 FQNEAQ (reference sequence). Here the CDR3 reads CASSAGQSNSPLHF. DNA for the CDR3: TGTGCCAGCAGCGCGGGACAGAGTAATTCACCCCTCCACTTT.

The chain joins TRBV19 to TRBJ2-1, with TRBD2 identical over 12 bases. Germline V CDR1 and CDR2: LNHDA, SQIVND (reference sequence). V dropped 5 bases and J dropped 8; count of bases not matched to a gene: 13. CDR3 length equals 17 residues. The CDR3 loop is CASSPLTSGGIWDEQFF. As DNA, the CDR3 is TGTGCCAGTAGTCCTCTCACTAGCGGGGGGATTTGGGATGAGCAGTTCTTC.

The J gene is TRBJ2-1, the V gene TRBV4-3; 9 nucleotides line up with TRBD1. The germline CDR1 and CDR2 sequences are LGHNA and YSLEER. V lost 4 bases to trimming and J lost 8 bases; unmatched junction nucleotides: 12. This CDR3 is built from 16 residues. CDR3 loop: CASSRGPGQGTDEQFF. CDR3 nucleotide sequence: TGCGCCAGCAGCCGGGGTCCGGGACAGGGAACCGATGAGCAGTTCTTC.

This clone was seen only once. This chain uses TRBV5-1 with TRBJ1-2, with 10 bases that match TRBD1. This CDR3 is 16 amino acids long. Germline V CDR1 and CDR2: SGHRS, YFSETQ. The trim removed 3 bases at V and 6 bases at J, leaving 11 bases unmatched. The CDR3 nucleotides are TGCGCCAGCAGCTGGGGGACAGGGGAGTCAATGGATGGCTACACCTTC. As protein: CASSWGTGESMDGYTF.

CDR3 bases: TGTGCCAGCAGTGACCGGGGTCCGGATGAAAAACTGTTTTTT. Protein: CASSDRGPDEKLFF. This chain links TRBV6-1 with TRBJ1-4, with D unresolved. The CDR3 totals 14 residues. Trimming cost V 3 bases and J 6 bases, with 11 bases left between them. Germline V gives CDR1 MNHNS, CDR2 SASEGT.

This chain joins TRBV7-2 and TRBJ2-3, with D perhaps matching TRBD2 (5 bases). Germline lookup yields CDR1 SGHTA and CDR2 FQGNSA. Trimming shortened V by 1 base and J by 2 bases, and 10 bases separated the two germline ends. The CDR3 contains 15 residues. The CDR3 region is CASSLVSGFTDTQYF. CDR3 nucleotide sequence: TGTGCCAGCAGCTTAGTATCGGGATTCACAGATACGCAGTATTTT.

The chain combines TRBV7-2 with TRBJ2-3, with 8 bases aligning to TRBD2. Trimming took 5 bases from V and 1 from J; bases not matched to a gene: 2. The CDR3 is 14 residues long. From germline, CDR1 is SGHTA and CDR2 FQGNSA. The CDR3 reads CASSPGLGTDTQYF. In DNA form, the CDR3 reads TGTGCCAGCAGCCCGGGACTAGGCACAGATACGCAGTATTTT.

The rearrangement joins TRBV7-2 to TRBJ1-6, with D possibly matching TRBD1 (6 bases). Germline CDR1 SGHTA, CDR2 FQGNSA. This CDR3 is built from 15 residues. V gave up 5 bases and J gave up 6 bases, with 14 bases separating them. The CDR3 here is CASSLQGPGNSPLHF. The CDR3 bases are TGTGCCAGCAGCCTACAGGGACCGGGTAATTCACCCCTCCACTTT.

Only a few counts were recorded for this clone. The chain carries TRBV29-1 and TRBJ2-1; 7 bases line up with TRBD1. V lost 7 bases and J lost 2; bases outside the gene matches: 8. The CDR3 totals 14 residues. Germline CDR1 and CDR2: SQVTM and ANQGSEA. The CDR3 reads CSGRTGDTYNEQFF. The CDR3 nucleotides are TGCAGCGGCCGTACAGGGGATACCTACAATGAGCAGTTCTTC.

The J gene is TRBJ1-1, the V gene TRBV4-1; D is perhaps TRBD1 (5 bases). CDR1 is MGHRA, CDR2 YSYEKL, per germline. The V end lost 4 bases, the J end lost 0 bases, and 15 bases lay between the germline ends. The CDR3 contains 16 residues. CDR3 DNA: TGCGCCAGCAGCCGAATCCAAGGGGCCCTGAACACTGAAGCTTTCTTT. It codes for CASSRIQGALNTEAFF.

The V gene is TRBV4-3, the J gene TRBJ2-2; 7 nucleotides align to TRBD2. The ends lost 3 bases at V and 4 bases at J; junction bases unmatched: 14. CDR1 is LGHNA, CDR2 YSLEER, per germline. This CDR3 is built from 18 residues. CDR3 in amino acids: CASSHFLSGVASTGELFF. DNA for the CDR3: TGCGCCAGCAGCCATTTCCTGAGCGGGGTCGCTAGCACCGGGGAGCTGTTTTTT.

This chain uses TRBV7-9 with TRBJ2-6; TRBD1 matches at 10 bases. The junction had 7 bases not matched to a gene; V was cut back by 5 bases and J by 0 bases. The V gene's germline CDR1 is SEHNR and CDR2 FQNEAQ (reference sequence). The CDR3 is 18 amino acids. CDR3 sequence reads: CASSNPGQGSSGANVLTF. Here the CDR3 DNA reads TGTGCCAGCAGCAATCCGGGACAGGGGTCCTCTGGGGCCAACGTCCTGACTTTC.

The chain couples TRBV6-6 to TRBJ2-7, with 9 bases aligning to TRBD1. CDR1 is MNHNY and CDR2 is SVGAGI in the germline V gene (reference sequence). This CDR3 comprises 16 residues. The junction had 14 bases not matched to a gene; V was cut back by 9 bases and J by 2 bases. CDR3 nucleotide sequence: TGTGCCAGTAACCCTCTCCGCGGGACAGGGCCCTACGAGCAGTACTTC. This translates into CASNPLRGTGPYEQYF.